This T cell receptor (beta chain) is from a study of shared clonotypes between healthy human individuals. Findings and limits, study-wide: Some naive CD4 clonotypes, 4% to 6%, turned up in common across four donors.

Over several immunoSEQ plates, each subset's genomic DNA was distributed in even portions. Original analysis: Filtering differed, since immunoSEQ gave only junction sequences and no quality scores. Here immunoSEQ multiplex PCR was the method, and the copy in TCRdb shows in-frame clones only, minus some. That table is the source of V, J and clone size, and D and trimming were worked out from the DNA. Of over a million clones in the sample, roughly 97% were seen once. In germline, CDR1 is SGHRS, CDR2 YFSETQ. After removal of 0 bases from V and 3 bases from J, the junction contained 11 bases not matched to a gene. This CDR3 is built from 20 residues. About this clone itself: What it binds is unknown.

Donors were Caucasian adults residing in Nashville, Tennessee, USA. The gene calls are TRBV5-1 and TRBJ2-1; 14 nucleotides align to TRBD2. The sequence came from a man aged 30 to 45 in good health. The sequencing input was naive CD4+ T cells sorted from blood. Regarding subset: CD45RA+ positively selected. CDR3 residues: CASSLGLAGGLSPLYNEQFF. The CDR3 bases are TGCGCCAGCAGCTTGGGACTAGCGGGAGGGCTGTCCCCCCTCTACAATGAGCAGTTCTTC.